This T cell receptor beta chain was identified in a study of T cell changes during pregnancy in multiple sclerosis. The table came from immunoSEQ multiplex PCR; TCRdb's copy has only in-frame clones and leaves some out. This table has 70,000 to 80,000 clones, over 85% appearing once. This clone came up once. The CDR3 runs to 15 residues. V was shortened by 7 bases and J by 0 bases, with 10 bases between the two germline ends. The germline CDR1 and CDR2 sequences are MNHNY and SVGAGI (reference sequence). The source is a female donor with multiple sclerosis, enrolled in a pregnancy study. The material was peripheral blood, obtained in the first trimester of pregnancy. The chain employs TRBV6-6 and TRBJ2-6, with D tentatively TRBD2 (5 bases). CDR3 sequence: CASKPGGSGANVLTF. In DNA, the CDR3 is TGTGCCAGCAAGCCCGGAGGCTCTGGGGCCAACGTCCTGACTTTC.